What follows are 8 T cell receptor beta chains derived from one specimen sequenced in a study of metastatic and nonmetastatic thyroid tumors. TCRdb recomputed clones from the PCR reads via MiXCR. This sample has some 16,000 clones, with roughly 26% found just once. No patient received treatment before thyroid surgery. The sequenced sample was tumor tissue. The receptor set was obtained from a female donor with papillary thyroid cancer or a benign thyroid nodule (not recorded which). Some clones in this sample may be carry-over from other donors' samples.

At least ten counts were recorded for this clone. The genes are TRBV20-1 and TRBJ2-2; D gene ambiguous. The V and J ends lost 3 bases and 2 bases respectively, with 10 bases between them. The CDR3 spans 14 residues. The germline gives CDR1 DFQATT, CDR2 SNEGSKA (reference sequence). CDR3 residues: CSASRQPNTGELFF. CDR3 nucleotide sequence: TGCAGTGCTAGTAGGCAGCCAAACACCGGGGAGCTGTTTTTT.

There are many counts of this clone. The J gene is TRBJ1-6, the V gene TRBV28; D gene unclear. The germline V gene has CDR1 MDHEN and CDR2 SYDVKM. Deletions cut 7 bases from V and 3 bases from J, with 19 bases between. The length of the CDR3 is 17 residues. The CDR3 here is CASTVQRFFSYNSPLHF. DNA of the CDR3: TGTGCCAGCACCGTTCAGCGATTTTTTAGCTATAATTCACCCCTCCACTTT.

This clone has at least ten counts. This chain uses TRBV11-1 with TRBJ2-7; 8 bases fit TRBD2. The CDR3 runs to 16 residues. Germline CDR1 reads SGHAT; CDR2 reads FQDESV (reference sequence). V was clipped by 4 bases and J by 4 bases; unmatched bases: 12. CDR3 amino acids: CASSSGKAGVLYEQYF. The CDR3 coding sequence is TGTGCCAGCAGCTCAGGTAAAGCGGGAGTGCTATACGAGCAGTACTTC.

By proportion, this clone is medium-sized. This chain links TRBV7-2 with TRBJ2-7, with D perhaps matching TRBD2 (5 bases). The length of the CDR3 is 14 residues. The V gene lost 2 bases and the J gene lost 3 bases, with 11 bases spanning the gap. In germline, CDR1 is SGHTA, CDR2 FQGNSA. The CDR3 loop is CASSLNKADYEQYF. The CDR3 nucleotides are TGTGCCAGCAGCTTAAATAAAGCGGACTACGAGCAGTACTTC.

J is TRBJ2-1 and V is TRBV9, with 7 bases aligning to TRBD1. The CDR3 contains 18 residues. Per the germline V gene, CDR1 is SGDLS and CDR2 is YYNGEE. Losses at the gene ends were 4 bases for V and 4 bases for J; bases not matched to a gene: 17. This CDR3 is CASSSPAGGRLQYNEQFF. The CDR3 DNA reads as TGTGCCAGCAGCTCCCCGGCAGGGGGTCGCCTCCAATACAATGAGCAGTTCTTC.

This clone rates as medium-sized. The chain carries TRBV12-3 or TRBV12-4 and TRBJ2-5; D ambiguous. There are 13 residues in the CDR3. Trimming shortened V by 9 bases and J by 5 bases, and 16 bases separated the two germline ends. CDR3 residues: CASSRWSGETQYF. CDR3 DNA sequence: TGTGCCAGTAGCCGATGGTCTGGTGAGACCCAGTACTTC.

This clone was counted at least ten times. The chain has TRBV20-1 and TRBJ1-5, with no clear D. Germline V gene sequence: CDR1 DFQATT, CDR2 SNEGSKA (reference sequence). The CDR3 has 14 residues. The V end lost 5 bases, the J end lost 0 bases, and 11 bases lay between the germline ends. CDR3 protein: CSAAVPHSNQPQHF. The CDR3 DNA sequence: TGCAGTGCTGCGGTGCCGCATAGCAATCAGCCCCAGCATTTT.

The V gene is TRBV30, the J gene TRBJ1-1; the D is unclear. V lost 1 base to trimming and J lost 5 bases, with 5 bases between them. The CDR3 totals 11 residues. Germline CDR1 is GTSNPN and CDR2 is SVGIG (reference sequence). Here the CDR3 reads CAWSAHTEAFF. The CDR3 DNA reads as TGTGCCTGGAGTGCACATACTGAAGCTTTCTTT. Complete variable domain (other parts from reference TRBV30 and TRBJ1-1): SQTIHQWPATLVQPVGSPLSLECTVEGTSNPNLYWYRQAAGRGLQLLFYSVGIGQISSEVPQNLSASRPQDRQFILSSKKLLLSDSGFYLCAWSAHTEAFFGQGTRLTVV.